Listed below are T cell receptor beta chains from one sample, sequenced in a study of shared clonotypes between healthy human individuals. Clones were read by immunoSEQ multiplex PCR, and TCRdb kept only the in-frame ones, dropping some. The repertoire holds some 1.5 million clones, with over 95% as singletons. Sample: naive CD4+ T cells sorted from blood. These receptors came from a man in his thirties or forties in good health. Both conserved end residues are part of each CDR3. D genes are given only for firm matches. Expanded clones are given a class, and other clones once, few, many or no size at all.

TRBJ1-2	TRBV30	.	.	CAWSPRINYGYTF	TGTGCCTGGAGTCCCCGCATTAACTATGGCTACACCTTC
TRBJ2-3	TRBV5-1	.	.	CASSLEGVDGDTQYF	TGCGCCAGCAGCTTGGAGGGTGTTGATGGAGATACGCAGTATTTT
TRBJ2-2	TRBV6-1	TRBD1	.	CASSEAPAWDRNTGELFF	TGTGCCAGCAGTGAAGCGCCGGCTTGGGACAGAAACACCGGGGAGCTGTTTTTT
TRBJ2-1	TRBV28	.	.	CASSQGDWWSYNEQFF	TGTGCCAGCAGTCAGGGGGACTGGTGGTCCTACAATGAGCAGTTCTTC
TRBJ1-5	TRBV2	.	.	CASSNRVVHQPQHF	TGTGCCAGCAGTAACAGGGTCGTACATCAGCCCCAGCATTTT
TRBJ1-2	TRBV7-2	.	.	CASSLGAGEIYGYTF	TGTGCCAGCAGCTTAGGCGCAGGCGAAATCTATGGCTACACCTTC
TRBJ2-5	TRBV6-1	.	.	CASSFGADSETQYF	TGTGCCAGCAGCTTCGGTGCGGACTCGGAGACCCAGTACTTC
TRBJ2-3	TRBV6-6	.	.	CASSGSGDTQYF	TGTGCCAGCAGCGGTTCAGGAGATACGCAGTATTTT
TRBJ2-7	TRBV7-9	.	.	CASREWGSYEQYF	TGTGCCAGCAGGGAGTGGGGATCCTACGAGCAGTACTTC
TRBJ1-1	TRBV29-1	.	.	CSVQLTMNTEAFF	TGCAGCGTGCAGCTTACCATGAACACTGAAGCTTTCTTT
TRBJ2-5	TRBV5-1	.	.	CASSLGGVIETQYF	TGCGCCAGCAGCTTGGGCGGGGTGATAGAGACCCAGTACTTC
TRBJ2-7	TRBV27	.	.	CASSLREKYEQYF	TGTGCCAGCAGTTTAAGGGAAAAATACGAGCAGTACTTC
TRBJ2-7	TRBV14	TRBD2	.	CASSPLGRTSGYEQYF	TGTGCCAGCAGCCCCCTGGGTCGGACTAGCGGCTACGAGCAGTACTTC
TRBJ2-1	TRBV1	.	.	CTSSQPPGPSSYNEQFF	TGCACCAGCAGCCAACCCCCGGGACCCAGCTCCTACAATGAGCAGTTCTTC
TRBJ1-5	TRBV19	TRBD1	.	CASRDRGIQPQHF	TGTGCCAGTAGAGACAGGGGGATCCAGCCCCAGCATTTT
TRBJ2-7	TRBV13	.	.	CASSYERDPEPYEQYF	TGTGCCAGCAGCTATGAGAGGGACCCCGAACCCTACGAGCAGTACTTC
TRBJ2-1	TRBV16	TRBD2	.	CASSQGRGRLAGAYNEQFF	TGTGCCAGCAGCCAAGGTAGGGGCCGACTAGCGGGAGCTTACAATGAGCAGTTCTTC
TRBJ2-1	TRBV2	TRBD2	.	CASSDPGLARNEQFF	TGTGCCAGCAGTGACCCGGGACTAGCTCGGAATGAGCAGTTCTTC
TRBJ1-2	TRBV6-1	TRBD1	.	CASSVRDRANYGYTF	TGTGCCAGCAGTGTGAGGGACAGGGCTAACTATGGCTACACCTTC
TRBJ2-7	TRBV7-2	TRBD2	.	CASSLREGPFREQYF	TGTGCCAGCAGCTTACGGGAGGGCCCGTTTCGCGAGCAGTACTTC
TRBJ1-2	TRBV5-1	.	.	CASSTQQGTYGYTF	TGCGCCAGCAGCACCCAACAGGGAACCTATGGCTACACCTTC
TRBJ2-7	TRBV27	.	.	CASSFAGYEQYF	TGTGCCAGCAGTTTCGCTGGCTACGAGCAGTACTTC
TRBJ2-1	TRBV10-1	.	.	CASSIWGSENEQFF	TGCGCCAGCTCCATCTGGGGGAGTGAGAATGAGCAGTTCTTC
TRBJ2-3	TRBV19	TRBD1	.	CASGTGVFTDTQYF	TGTGCCAGCGGTACAGGGGTATTTACAGATACGCAGTATTTT
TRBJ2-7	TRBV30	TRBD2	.	CAWSGGRWGYEQYF	TGTGCCTGGAGTGGCGGGAGATGGGGCTACGAGCAGTACTTC
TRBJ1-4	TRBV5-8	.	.	CASSAYPRGATNEKLFF	TGTGCCAGCAGCGCCTATCCGAGGGGAGCAACTAATGAAAAACTGTTTTTT
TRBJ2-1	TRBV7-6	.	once	CASSLEAEGNEQFF	TGTGCCAGCAGCTTAGAAGCGGAGGGCAATGAGCAGTTCTTC
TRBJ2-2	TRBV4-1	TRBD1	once	CASSQDTTGGNTGELFF	TGCGCCAGCAGCCAAGATACGACAGGGGGCAACACCGGGGAGCTGTTTTTT
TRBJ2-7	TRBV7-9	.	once	CASSLDGPYEQYF	TGTGCCAGCAGCTTAGATGGTCCCTACGAGCAGTACTTC
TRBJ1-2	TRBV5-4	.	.	CASSRPPDSNYGYTF	TGTGCCAGCAGCCGTCCTCCGGACTCTAACTATGGCTACACCTTC
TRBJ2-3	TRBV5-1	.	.	CASSPGTQWTDTQYF	TGCGCCAGCAGCCCCGGGACACAATGGACAGATACGCAGTATTTT
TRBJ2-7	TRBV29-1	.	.	CSAMGQTYEQYF	TGCAGCGCTATGGGACAAACCTACGAGCAGTACTTC
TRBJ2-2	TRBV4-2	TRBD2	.	CASSHLRAGREGKTGELFF	TGTGCCAGCAGCCATCTTCGAGCGGGGCGGGAGGGAAAAACCGGGGAGCTGTTTTTT
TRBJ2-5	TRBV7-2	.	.	CASSLGTLKETQYF	TGTGCCAGCAGCTTAGGTACACTTAAAGAGACCCAGTACTTC
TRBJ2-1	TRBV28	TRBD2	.	CASKVSSGTYNEQFF	TGTGCCAGCAAGGTTTCTAGCGGTACCTACAATGAGCAGTTCTTC
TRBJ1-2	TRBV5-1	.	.	CASSLEGRNDYGYTF	TGCGCCAGCAGCTTGGAGGGGAGAAACGACTATGGCTACACCTTC
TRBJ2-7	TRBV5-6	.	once	CASSQPGTVDYEQYF	TGTGCCAGCAGCCAGCCCGGGACCGTAGACTACGAGCAGTACTTC
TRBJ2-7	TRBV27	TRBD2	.	CASSFTGLPASGRAFEQYF	TGTGCCAGCAGTTTCACGGGACTCCCGGCTAGCGGGAGGGCCTTTGAGCAGTACTTC
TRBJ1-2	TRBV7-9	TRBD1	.	CAISQGTGYTF	TGTGCCATCTCACAGGGGACTGGCTACACCTTC
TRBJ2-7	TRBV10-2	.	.	CASTERETYEQYF	TGCGCCAGCACCGAGAGGGAGACTTACGAGCAGTACTTC
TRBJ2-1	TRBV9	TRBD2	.	CASYLGLAGDHEQFF	TGTGCCAGCTATCTTGGACTAGCGGGAGACCATGAGCAGTTCTTC
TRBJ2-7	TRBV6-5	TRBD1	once	CASSYSGTVISYEQYF	TGTGCCAGCAGTTACTCGGGGACAGTTATTTCCTACGAGCAGTACTTC
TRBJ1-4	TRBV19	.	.	CASSQNRQNEKLFF	TGTGCCAGTAGTCAGAATCGGCAGAATGAAAAACTGTTTTTT
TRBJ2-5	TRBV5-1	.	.	CASSLGRGIGRETQYF	TGCGCCAGCAGCTTGGGAAGGGGGATAGGAAGGGAGACCCAGTACTTC
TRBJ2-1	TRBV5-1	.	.	CASSLEGGIGGNEQFF	TGCGCCAGCAGCTTGGAGGGCGGGATCGGAGGCAATGAGCAGTTCTTC
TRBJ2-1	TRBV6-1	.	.	CASSAYRDSEQFF	TGTGCCAGCAGTGCTTACCGGGATAGTGAGCAGTTCTTC
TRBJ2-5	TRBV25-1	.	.	CASSAMWETQYF	TGTGCCAGCAGTGCCATGTGGGAGACCCAGTACTTC
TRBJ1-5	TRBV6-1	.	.	CASSATVSNQPQHF	TGTGCCAGCAGTGCGACAGTTAGCAATCAGCCCCAGCATTTT
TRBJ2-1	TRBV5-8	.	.	CASSFYSSGPLEQFF	TGTGCCAGCAGCTTCTACAGCTCGGGTCCACTTGAGCAGTTCTTC
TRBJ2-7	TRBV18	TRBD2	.	CASSPLGGSSRRPPVYEQYF	TGTGCCAGCTCACCACTTGGCGGGAGCTCTCGTCGACCGCCGGTCTACGAGCAGTACTTC